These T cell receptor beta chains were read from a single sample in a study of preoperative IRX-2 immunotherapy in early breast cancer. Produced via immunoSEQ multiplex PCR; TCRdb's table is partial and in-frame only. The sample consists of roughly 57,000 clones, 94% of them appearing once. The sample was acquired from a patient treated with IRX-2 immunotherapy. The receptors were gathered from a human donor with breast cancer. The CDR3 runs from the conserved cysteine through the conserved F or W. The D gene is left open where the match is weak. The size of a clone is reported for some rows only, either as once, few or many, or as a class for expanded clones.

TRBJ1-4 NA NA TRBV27 TGTGCCAGCAGTTTCTCCCTGGGAAAACTGTTTTTT CASSFSLGKLFF
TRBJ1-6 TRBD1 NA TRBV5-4 TGTGCCAGCAGCTTGTACAGGGGTAATTCACCCCTCCACTTT CASSLYRGNSPLHF
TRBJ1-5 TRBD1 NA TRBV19 TGTGCCAGTAGTATCGACAGGGTTAGTCAGCCCCAGCATTTT CASSIDRVSQPQHF
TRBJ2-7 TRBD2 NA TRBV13 TGTGCCAGCAGCTTTAGCGGGAGGATCTCCTACGAGCAGTACTTC CASSFSGRISYEQYF
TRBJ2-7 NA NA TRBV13 TGTGCCAGCAGCTCAGGGGCGACCACCTACGAGCAGTACTTC CASSSGATTYEQYF
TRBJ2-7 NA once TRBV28 TGTGCCAGCAGTTCAGCATACGAGCAGTACTTC CASSSAYEQYF
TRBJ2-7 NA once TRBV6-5 TGTGCCAGCAGTTACTCGATTTCAGGGTCCTACGAGCAGTACTTC CASSYSISGSYEQYF
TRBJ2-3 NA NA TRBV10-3 TGTGCCATCATGTCTCAGGATACGCAGTATTTT CAIMSQDTQYF
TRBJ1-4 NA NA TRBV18 TGTGCCAGCTCACCAAAACGGGACCGCGATGAAAAACTGTTTTTT CASSPKRDRDEKLFF
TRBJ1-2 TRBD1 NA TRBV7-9 TGTGCCAGCAGCCCTCAGGGGGCAGCTAACTATGGCTACACCTTC CASSPQGAANYGYTF
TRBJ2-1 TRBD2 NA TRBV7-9 TGTGCCAGCAGCCTCACGCTGGGGGGGGGACCCTATGAGCAGTTCTTC CASSLTLGGGPYEQFF
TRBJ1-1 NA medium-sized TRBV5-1 TGCGCCAGCAGTTCGGTGGGCACTGAAGCTTTCTTT CASSSVGTEAFF
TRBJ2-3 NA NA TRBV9 TGTGCCAGCAGCGGGGGGGTGCGAGATACGCAGTATTTT CASSGGVRDTQYF
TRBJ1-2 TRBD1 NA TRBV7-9 TGTGCCAGCAGCTGGGGACAGACTAACTATGGCTACACCTTC CASSWGQTNYGYTF
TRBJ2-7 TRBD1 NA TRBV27 TGTGCCAGCAGTTTAAAAGGGATAGGACAGGGGCTCTACGAGCAGTACTTC CASSLKGIGQGLYEQYF
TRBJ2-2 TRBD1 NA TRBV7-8 TGTGCCACCGGGACGGGACAGGGTGTAGGGGAGCTGTTTTTT CATGTGQGVGELFF
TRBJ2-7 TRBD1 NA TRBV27 TGTGCCAGCAGTTTTGGCAGGGGGCCTTCTCACTACGAGCAGTACTTC CASSFGRGPSHYEQYF
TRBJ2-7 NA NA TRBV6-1 TGTGCCAGCAGTGAAGGAAGGTCCTACGAGCAGTACTTC CASSEGRSYEQYF
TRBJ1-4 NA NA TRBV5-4 TGTGCCAGCAGCGAACAGCCACCTACAACTAATGAAAAACTGTTTTTT CASSEQPPTTNEKLFF
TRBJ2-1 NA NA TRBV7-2 TGTGCCAGCAGCTTAGTTAGGCACTACAATGAGCAGTTCTTC CASSLVRHYNEQFF
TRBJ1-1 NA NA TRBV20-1 TGCAGTGTTGGAGGTGACACTGAAGCTTTCTTT CSVGGDTEAFF
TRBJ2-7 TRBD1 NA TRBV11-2 TGTGCCAGCAGCTTAGCGAGCCAGGGGGCTCGGGAGCAGTACTTC CASSLASQGAREQYF
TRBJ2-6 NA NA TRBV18 TGTGCCAGCTCACGGATTCTCCGGACGGCAAACTCTGGGGCCAACGTCCTGACTTTC CASSRILRTANSGANVLTF
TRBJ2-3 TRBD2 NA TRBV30 TGTGCCTGGAGTCACGGCGGGAGCGCAGATACGCAGTATTTT CAWSHGGSADTQYF
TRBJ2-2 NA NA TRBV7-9 TGTGCCAGCAGCCAAACGGGGGGCCCGAACACCGGGGAGCTGTTTTTT CASSQTGGPNTGELFF
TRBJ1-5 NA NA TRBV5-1 TGCGCCAGCAGCTTGGGGGGCACAAGCAATCAGCCCCAGCATTTT CASSLGGTSNQPQHF
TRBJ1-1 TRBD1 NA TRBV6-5 TGTGCCAGCTACAGGGGGTTCGGGTCTGAAGCTTTCTTT CASYRGFGSEAFF
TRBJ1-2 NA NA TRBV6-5 TGTGCCAGCAGTAAAACAGAGACCCACTATGGCTACACCTTC CASSKTETHYGYTF
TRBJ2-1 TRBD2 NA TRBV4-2 TGTGCCAGCACCCCTAGCGGCTCCTACAATGAGCAGTTCTTC CASTPSGSYNEQFF
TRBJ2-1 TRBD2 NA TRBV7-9 TGTGCCAGCAGCTTGGCGAGGGCTAGCGGGAGGGGCTCCTACAATGAGCAGTTCTTC CASSLARASGRGSYNEQFF
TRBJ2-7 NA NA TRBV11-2 TGTGCCAGCAGCTTAATTTCGAACGAGCAGTACTTC CASSLISNEQYF
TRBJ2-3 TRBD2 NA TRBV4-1 TGCGCCAGCAGCCAAGGGCCTGCGGGGGGCCTCGATACGCAGTATTTT CASSQGPAGGLDTQYF
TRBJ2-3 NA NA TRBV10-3 TGTGCCATCAGCACACCTGTAGCGGAGAGCACAGATACGCAGTATTTT CAISTPVAESTDTQYF
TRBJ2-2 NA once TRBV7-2 TGTGCCAGCAGCTTATGGGGCGGACCAAACACCGGGGAGCTGTTTTTT CASSLWGGPNTGELFF
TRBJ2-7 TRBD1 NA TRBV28 TGTGCCAGCAGCAGGACAGGGGTATACGAGCAGTACTTC CASSRTGVYEQYF
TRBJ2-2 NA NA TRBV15 TGTGCCACCAGCGGCCTAGCACCTCACACCGGGGAGCTGTTTTTT CATSGLAPHTGELFF
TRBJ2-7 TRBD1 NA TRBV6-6 TGTGCCAGCAGTTACGGTCCTGGACAGGGGACCTACGAGCAGTACTTC CASSYGPGQGTYEQYF
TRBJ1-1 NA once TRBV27 TGTGCCAGCAGTCCGCACACGGTGAACACTGAAGCTTTCTTT CASSPHTVNTEAFF
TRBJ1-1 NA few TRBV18 TGTGCCAGCTCACCCCGCCTGACAGATACGAACACTGAAGCTTTCTTT CASSPRLTDTNTEAFF
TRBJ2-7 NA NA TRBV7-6 TGTGCCAGCAGCTTAGCGAAGGGTCCCAAAGCCTACGAGCAGTACTTC CASSLAKGPKAYEQYF
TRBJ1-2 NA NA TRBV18 TGTGCCAGCTCACCAGCGCGGACAGCCGGGTGGGTTAGAGGCTACACCTTC CASSPARTAGWVRGYTF
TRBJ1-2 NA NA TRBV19 TGTGCCAGTAGTGGCCTAGGGGGGCGCGCCTTGTTCGATGGCTACACCTTC CASSGLGGRALFDGYTF
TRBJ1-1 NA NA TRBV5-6 TGTGCCAGCAGCTTGGAGTGGGAAGACACTGAAGCTTTCTTT CASSLEWEDTEAFF
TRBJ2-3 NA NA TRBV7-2 TGTGCCAGCAGCTTAGTGGGGACAGATACGCAGTATTTT CASSLVGTDTQYF
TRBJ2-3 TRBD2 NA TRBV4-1 TGCGCCAGCAGCCAAGAGGGTAGCGGGGGGGTCGATACGCAGTATTTT CASSQEGSGGVDTQYF
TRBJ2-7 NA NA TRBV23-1 TGCGCCAGCAGTCAAACGGTTCCCCCTTTCGAGCAGTACTTC CASSQTVPPFEQYF
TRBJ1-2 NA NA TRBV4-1 TGCGCCAGCAGCCCATTAGGTCATGGCTACACCTTC CASSPLGHGYTF
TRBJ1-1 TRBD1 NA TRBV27 TGTGCCAGCAGCAGCAGGGGGAGAACTTTCTTT CASSSRGRTFF
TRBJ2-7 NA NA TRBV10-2 TGCGCCAGCAGTGACTCAGCCGAGCAGTACTTC CASSDSAEQYF
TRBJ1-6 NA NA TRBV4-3 TGCGCCAGCAGCCAAAGGGCCTCGAGGGACCCCCTCCACTTT CASSQRASRDPLHF
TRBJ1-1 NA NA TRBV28 TGTGCCAGCAGTCACCAAAGGTGGGGGAGCCCGAACACTGAAGCTTTCTTT CASSHQRWGSPNTEAFF
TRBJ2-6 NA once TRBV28 TGTGCCAGCAGTTTATGGGGTAACTCTGGGGCCAACGTCCTGACTTTC CASSLWGNSGANVLTF
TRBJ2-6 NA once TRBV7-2 TGTGCCAGCAGCTTAGAGCCCGGGGCCAACGTCCTGACTTTC CASSLEPGANVLTF
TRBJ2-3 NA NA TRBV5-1 TGCGCCAGCAGCTTGTACGGGAGTACAGCAGATACGCAGTATTTT CASSLYGSTADTQYF
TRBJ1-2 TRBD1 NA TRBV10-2 TGCGCCAGCAGTCCGGACAGGGGAGGTGGCTACACCTTC CASSPDRGGGYTF
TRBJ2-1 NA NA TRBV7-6 TGTGCCAGCAGCTTAGTGCTGGGAACTAGCTCCTACAATGAGCAGTTCTTC CASSLVLGTSSYNEQFF
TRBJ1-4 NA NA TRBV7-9 TGTGCCAGCACAATCACAACTAATGAAAAACTGTTTTTT CASTITTNEKLFF
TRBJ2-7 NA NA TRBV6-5 TGTGCCAGCAGTTACGAAGGGGGGGCTATTTACGAGCAGTACTTC CASSYEGGAIYEQYF
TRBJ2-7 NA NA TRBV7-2 TGTGCCAGCAGGGACCCCCGGGGGGCCGGCGACGAGCAGTACTTC CASRDPRGAGDEQYF